The source of this T cell receptor beta chain is a study of patients and donors after allogeneic stem cell transplantation. The table lists this clonotype with a few counts. CDR3 length: 15 residues. Germline V gives CDR1 SGHVS, CDR2 FQNEAQ. Deletions cut 5 bases from V and 3 bases from J, with 15 bases between. TCRdb recomputed calls from the RT-PCR reads with MiXCR, one row per CDR3 protein. Among about 960,000 distinct CDR3 sequences, around 17% were seen once, and the ten largest hold 5% to 7.5%. J is TRBJ2-3 and V is TRBV7-8; D possibly matches TRBD1 or TRBD2 (6 bases each). The sequenced sample was blood, either unsorted or a sorted T cell fraction (not recorded which). The origin of this receptor is a human donor who was either an allogeneic HSCT recipient or a stem cell or donor lymphocyte infusion donor (not recorded which). It is not recorded whose cells these are; they may come from a transplant donor. Here the CDR3 DNA reads TGTGCCAGCAGCCGACTAGGACAGACTACAGATACGCAGTATTTT. As protein: CASSRLGQTTDTQYF.